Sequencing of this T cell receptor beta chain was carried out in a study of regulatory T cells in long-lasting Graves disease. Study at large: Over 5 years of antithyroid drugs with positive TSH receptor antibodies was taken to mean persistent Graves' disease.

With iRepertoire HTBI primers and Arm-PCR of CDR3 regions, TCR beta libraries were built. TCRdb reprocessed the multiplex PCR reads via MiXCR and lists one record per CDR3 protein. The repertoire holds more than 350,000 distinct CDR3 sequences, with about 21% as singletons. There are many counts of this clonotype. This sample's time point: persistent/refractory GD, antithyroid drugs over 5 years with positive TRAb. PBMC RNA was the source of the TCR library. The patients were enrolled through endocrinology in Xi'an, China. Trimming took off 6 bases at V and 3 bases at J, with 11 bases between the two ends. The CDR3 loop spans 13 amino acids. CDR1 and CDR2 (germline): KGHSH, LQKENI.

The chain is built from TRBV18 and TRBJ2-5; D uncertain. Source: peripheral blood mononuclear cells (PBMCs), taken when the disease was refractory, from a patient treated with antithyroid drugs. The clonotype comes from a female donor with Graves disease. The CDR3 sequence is CASSPYEEETQYF. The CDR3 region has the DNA TGTGCCAGCTCCCCTTACGAAGAAGAGACCCAGTACTTC.